Here is one T cell receptor (beta chain) with its context. No antigen is known for it. This entry belongs to a study of T-cell reconstitution after alpha-beta-depleted transplantation in children. Notes on the study in general: Surviving recipient T cells and thymic progenitors accounted for the high day-60 TCRbeta diversity observed in some patients. At the one-year point after transplant, T-cell counts and TCRbeta diversity were found to come mostly from T cells that had been newly produced. Reportedly, alpha-beta T cells present about two months post-transplant originated from several hundred expanded clones of graft origin.

This CDR3 is 16 amino acids long. V lost 4 bases, J lost 2 bases, and 6 bases stayed unmatched. Germline V CDR1 and CDR2: SGHRS, YFSETQ. The authors prepared the TCRbeta library with unique molecular identifiers. TCRdb itself ran the PCR reads through MiXCR, one entry per CDR3 protein. The sample yields about 980,000 distinct CDR3 sequences, about 29% seen once. The rearrangement joins TRBV5-1 to TRBJ2-1, with 10 bases aligning to TRBD2. The sequence was collected from a boy younger than two who had a stem cell transplant for SCID, so the T cells may come from the graft donor. This material consisted of PBMCs, mostly from graft donor cells, taken 360 days after TCRalphabeta/CD19-depleted stem cell transplant. CDR3: CASSHKGLAAYNEQFF. The CDR3 DNA reads TGCGCCAGCAGCCATAAAGGACTAGCGGCCTACAATGAGCAGTTCTTC. Filled out from reference TRBV5-1 and TRBJ2-1, the complete variable domain reads KAGVTQTPRYLIKTRGQQVTLSCSPISGHRSVSWYQQTPGQGLQFLFEYFSETQRNKGNFPGRFSGRQFSNSRSEMNVSTLELGDSALYLCASSHKGLAAYNEQFFGPGTRLTVL.